This entry concerns a single TCR beta chain. The sample originates from a study of technical replicates of blood from several donors. Germline V gene lookup returns CDR1 SGHVS and CDR2 FQNEAQ. The CDR3 length is 18 residues. Unmatched junction bases numbered 14, after V lost 5 bases and J lost 4 bases. Sequencing used immunoSEQ multiplex PCR; TCRdb keeps in-frame clones, though not all of them. The table records over 70,000 clones, roughly 97% of them present only once. This chain uses TRBV7-8 with TRBJ2-3; 11 bases are shared with TRBD2. This clonotype originated in a human donor in good health. Sequencing was carried out using T cells isolated from PBMCs. The CDR3 sequence is CASSPPGPTSGVPDTQYF. CDR3 sequence (DNA): TGTGCCAGCAGCCCACCCGGGCCGACTAGCGGGGTCCCAGATACGCAGTATTTT.